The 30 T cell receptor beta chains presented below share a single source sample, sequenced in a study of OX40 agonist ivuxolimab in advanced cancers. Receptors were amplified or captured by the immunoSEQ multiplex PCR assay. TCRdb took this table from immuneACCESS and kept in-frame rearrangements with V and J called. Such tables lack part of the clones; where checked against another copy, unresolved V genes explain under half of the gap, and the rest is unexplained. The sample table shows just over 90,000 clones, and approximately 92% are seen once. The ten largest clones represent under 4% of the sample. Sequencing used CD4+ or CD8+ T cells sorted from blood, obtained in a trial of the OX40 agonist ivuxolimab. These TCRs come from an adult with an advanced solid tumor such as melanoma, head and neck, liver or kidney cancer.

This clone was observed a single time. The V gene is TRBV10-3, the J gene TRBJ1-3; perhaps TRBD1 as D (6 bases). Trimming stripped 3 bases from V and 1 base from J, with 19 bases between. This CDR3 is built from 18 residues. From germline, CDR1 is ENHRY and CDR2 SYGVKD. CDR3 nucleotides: TGTGCCATCAGTGACCTCATCGGGGAGGGGGAATCTGGAAACACCATATATTTT. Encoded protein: CAISDLIGEGESGNTIYF.

DNA for the CDR3: TGTGCCAGCAGTACCGGACAGGGGGCTTACGAGCAGTACTTC. Its protein is CASSTGQGAYEQYF. The chain couples TRBV27 to TRBJ2-7; TRBD1 aligns across 11 bases. CDR3 size: 14 residues. The V gene's germline CDR1 is MNHEY and CDR2 SMNVEV (reference sequence). Trimming at V came to 5 bases and at J to 4 bases, leaving 4 bases not matched to a gene.

The CDR3 protein is CASSQERGSYEQYF. The CDR3 nucleotides are TGTGCCAGCAGCCAAGAGCGGGGCTCCTACGAGCAGTACTTC. The chain uses TRBV4-2 and TRBJ2-7, with D possibly being TRBD2 (6 bases). The germline CDR1 and CDR2 sequences are LGHNA and YNFKEQ. This CDR3 has 14 residues. Trimming shortened V by 0 bases and J by 0 bases, and 6 bases separated the two germline ends.

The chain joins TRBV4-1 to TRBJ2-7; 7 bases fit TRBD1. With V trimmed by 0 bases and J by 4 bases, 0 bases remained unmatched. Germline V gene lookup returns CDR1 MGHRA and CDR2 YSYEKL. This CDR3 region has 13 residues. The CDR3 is CASSQEQGYEQYF. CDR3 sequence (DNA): TGCGCCAGCAGCCAAGAACAGGGGTACGAGCAGTACTTC.

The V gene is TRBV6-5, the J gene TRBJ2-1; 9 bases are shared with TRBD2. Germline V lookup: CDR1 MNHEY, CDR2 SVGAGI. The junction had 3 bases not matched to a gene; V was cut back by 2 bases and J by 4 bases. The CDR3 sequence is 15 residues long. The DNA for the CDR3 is TGTGCCAGCAGTTACAGTAGCGGGGGATACAATGAGCAGTTCTTC. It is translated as CASSYSSGGYNEQFF.

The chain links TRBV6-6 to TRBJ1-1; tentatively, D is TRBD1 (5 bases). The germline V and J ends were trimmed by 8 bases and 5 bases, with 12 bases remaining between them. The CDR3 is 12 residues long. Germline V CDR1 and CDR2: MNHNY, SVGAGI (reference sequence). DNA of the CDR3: TGTGCCAGCGCCAAGGGGAGGACTGAAGCTTTCTTT. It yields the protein CASAKGRTEAFF.

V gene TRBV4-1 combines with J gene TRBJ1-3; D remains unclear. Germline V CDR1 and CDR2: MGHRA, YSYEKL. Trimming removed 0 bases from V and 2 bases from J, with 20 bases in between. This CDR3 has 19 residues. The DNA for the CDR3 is TGCGCCAGCAGCCAAGATCCGGGCCGGATCGGATGGGCTGGAAACACCATATATTTT. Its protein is CASSQDPGRIGWAGNTIYF.

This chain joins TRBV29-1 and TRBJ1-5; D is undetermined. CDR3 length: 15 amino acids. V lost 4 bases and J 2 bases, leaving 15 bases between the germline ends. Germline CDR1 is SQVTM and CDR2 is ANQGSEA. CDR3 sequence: CSVVLPRRGNQPQHF. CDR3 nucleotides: TGCAGCGTTGTATTGCCTCGACGGGGCAATCAGCCCCAGCATTTT.

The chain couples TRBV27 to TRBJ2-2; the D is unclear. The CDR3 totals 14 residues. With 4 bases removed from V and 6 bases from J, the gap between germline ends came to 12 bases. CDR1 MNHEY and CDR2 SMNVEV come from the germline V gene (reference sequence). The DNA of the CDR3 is TGTGCCAGCAGTTCGGCCCTTATCCCCGGGGAGCTGTTTTTT. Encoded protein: CASSSALIPGELFF.

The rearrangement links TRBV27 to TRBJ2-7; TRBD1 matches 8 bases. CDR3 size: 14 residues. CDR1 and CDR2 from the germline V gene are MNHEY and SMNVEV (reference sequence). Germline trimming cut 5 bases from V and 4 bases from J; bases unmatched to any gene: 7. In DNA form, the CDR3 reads TGTGCCAGCAGTCCACGGACAGGGTGGTACGAGCAGTACTTC. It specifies CASSPRTGWYEQYF.

The CDR3 reads CASSYRGQGEKLFF. CDR3 bases: TGCGCCAGCAGTTACAGGGGGCAAGGTGAAAAACTGTTTTTT. This rearrangement joins TRBV4-3 to TRBJ1-4, with TRBD1 matching 9 bases. In germline, CDR1 is LGHNA, CDR2 YSLEER. V gave up 6 bases and J gave up 7 bases; unmatched junction bases: 6. The CDR3 covers 14 residues.

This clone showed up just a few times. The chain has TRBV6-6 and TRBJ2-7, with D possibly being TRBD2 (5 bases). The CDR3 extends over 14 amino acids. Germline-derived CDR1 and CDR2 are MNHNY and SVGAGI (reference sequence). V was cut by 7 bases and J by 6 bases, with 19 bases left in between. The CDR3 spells CASKDGMDAGEQYF. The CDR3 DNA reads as TGTGCCAGCAAGGACGGAATGGATGCGGGCGAGCAGTACTTC.

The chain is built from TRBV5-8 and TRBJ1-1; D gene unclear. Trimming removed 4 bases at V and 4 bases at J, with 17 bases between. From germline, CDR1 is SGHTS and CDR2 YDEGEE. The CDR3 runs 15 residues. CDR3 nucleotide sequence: TGTGCCAGCAGCCAACCGAGGGCCCTAGGCACTGAAGCTTTCTTT. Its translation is CASSQPRALGTEAFF.

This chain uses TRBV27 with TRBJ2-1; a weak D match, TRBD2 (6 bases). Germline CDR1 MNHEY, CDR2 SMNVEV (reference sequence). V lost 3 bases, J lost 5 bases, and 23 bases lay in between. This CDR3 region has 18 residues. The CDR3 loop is CASSFRPVVAGFDNEQFF. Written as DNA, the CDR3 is TGTGCCAGCAGTTTCCGCCCGGTGGTTGCGGGATTCGACAATGAGCAGTTCTTC.

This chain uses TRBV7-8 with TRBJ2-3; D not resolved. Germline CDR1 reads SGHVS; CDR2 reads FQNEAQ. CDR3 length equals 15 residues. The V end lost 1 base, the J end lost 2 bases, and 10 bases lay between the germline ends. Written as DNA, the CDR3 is TGTGCCAGCAGCTTAGTATCTCAATCCACAGATACGCAGTATTTT. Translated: CASSLVSQSTDTQYF. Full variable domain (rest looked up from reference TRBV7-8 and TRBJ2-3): GAGVSQSPRYKVAKRGQDVALRCDPISGHVSLFWYQQALGQGPEFLTYFQNEAQLDKSGLPSDRFFAERPEGSVSTLKIQRTQQEDSAVYLCASSLVSQSTDTQYFGPGTRLTVL.

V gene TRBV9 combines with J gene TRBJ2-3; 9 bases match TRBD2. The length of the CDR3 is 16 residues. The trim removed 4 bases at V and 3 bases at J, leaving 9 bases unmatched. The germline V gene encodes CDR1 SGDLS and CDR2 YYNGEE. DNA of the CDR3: TGTGCCAGCAGCCCTTTAGCGGGGGAAAGGACAGATACGCAGTATTTT. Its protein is CASSPLAGERTDTQYF.

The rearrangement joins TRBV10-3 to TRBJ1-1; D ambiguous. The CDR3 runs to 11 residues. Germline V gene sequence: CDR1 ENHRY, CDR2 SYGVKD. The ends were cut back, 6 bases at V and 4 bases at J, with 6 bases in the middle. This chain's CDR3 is CAIRSGTEAFF. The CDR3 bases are TGTGCCATCAGGTCCGGCACTGAAGCTTTCTTT.

The CDR3 sequence: CASSQDRKNTEAFF. For the CDR3, the DNA is TGCGCCAGCAGCCAAGATCGCAAGAACACTGAAGCTTTCTTT. The chain uses TRBV4-1 and TRBJ1-1, with D unclear. The V and J ends lost 0 bases and 1 base respectively, with 6 bases between them. The CDR3 runs 14 residues. Germline CDR1 is MGHRA and CDR2 is YSYEKL.

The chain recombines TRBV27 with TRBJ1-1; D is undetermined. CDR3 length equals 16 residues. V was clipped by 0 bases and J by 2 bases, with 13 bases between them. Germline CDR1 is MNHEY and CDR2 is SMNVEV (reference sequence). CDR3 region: CASSLSGHRANTEAFF. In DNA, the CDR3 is TGTGCCAGCAGTTTATCGGGTCACAGAGCTAACACTGAAGCTTTCTTT.

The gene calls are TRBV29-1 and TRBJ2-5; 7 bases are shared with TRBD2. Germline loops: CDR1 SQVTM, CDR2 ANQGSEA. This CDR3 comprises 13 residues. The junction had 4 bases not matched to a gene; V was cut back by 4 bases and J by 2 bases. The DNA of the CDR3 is TGCAGCGTTGTTCGGGACTATCAAGAGACCCAGTACTTC. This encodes CSVVRDYQETQYF.

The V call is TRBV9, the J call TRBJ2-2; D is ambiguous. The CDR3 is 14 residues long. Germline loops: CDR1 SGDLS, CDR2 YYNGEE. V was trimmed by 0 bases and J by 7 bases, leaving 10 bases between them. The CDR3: CASSVGLAGGELFF. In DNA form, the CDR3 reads TGTGCCAGCAGCGTAGGACTTGCTGGCGGGGAGCTGTTTTTT.

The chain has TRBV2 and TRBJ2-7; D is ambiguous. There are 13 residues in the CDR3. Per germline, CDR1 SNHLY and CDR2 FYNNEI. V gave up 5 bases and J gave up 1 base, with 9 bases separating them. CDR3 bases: TGTGCCAGCAGTCTGGCGCCTTCCTACGAGCAGTACTTC. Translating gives CASSLAPSYEQYF.

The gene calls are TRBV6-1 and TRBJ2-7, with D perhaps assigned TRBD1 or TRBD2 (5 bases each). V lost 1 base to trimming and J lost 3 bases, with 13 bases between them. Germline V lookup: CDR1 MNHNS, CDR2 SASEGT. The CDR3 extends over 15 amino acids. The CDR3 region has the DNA TGTGCCAGCAGTGAAGACCGGGACCCTGGCTACGAGCAGTACTTC. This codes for CASSEDRDPGYEQYF.

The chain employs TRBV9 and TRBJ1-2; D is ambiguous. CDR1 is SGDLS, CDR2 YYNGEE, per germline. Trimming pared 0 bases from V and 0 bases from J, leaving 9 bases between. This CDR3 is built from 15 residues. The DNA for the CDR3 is TGTGCCAGCAGCGTAGATCTCGCAGCTAACTATGGCTACACCTTC. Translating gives CASSVDLAANYGYTF. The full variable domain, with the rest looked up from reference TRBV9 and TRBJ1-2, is DSGVTQTPKHLITATGQRVTLRCSPRSGDLSVYWYQQSLDQGLQFLIQYYNGEERAKGNILERFSAQQFPDLHSELNLSSLELGDSALYFCASSVDLAANYGYTFGSGTRLTVV.

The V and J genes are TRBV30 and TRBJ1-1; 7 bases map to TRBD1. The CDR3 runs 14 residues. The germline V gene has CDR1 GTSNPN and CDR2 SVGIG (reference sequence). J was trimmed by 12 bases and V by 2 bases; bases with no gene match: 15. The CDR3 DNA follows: TGTGCCTGGAGTAGGGAGCAACAGGGGCTGGAAACTTTCTTT. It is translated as CAWSREQQGLETFF.

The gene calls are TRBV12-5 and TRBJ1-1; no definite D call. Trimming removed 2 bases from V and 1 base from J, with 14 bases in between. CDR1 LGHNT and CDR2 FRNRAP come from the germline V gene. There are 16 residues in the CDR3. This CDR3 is CASGLPTGPPNTEAFF. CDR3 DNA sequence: TGTGCTAGTGGTTTGCCCACCGGGCCCCCGAACACTGAAGCTTTCTTT.

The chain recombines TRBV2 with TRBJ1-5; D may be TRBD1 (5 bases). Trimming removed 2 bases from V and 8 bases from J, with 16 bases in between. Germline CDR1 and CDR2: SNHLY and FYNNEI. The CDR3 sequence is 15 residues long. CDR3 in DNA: TGTGCCAGCAGTGAAAAGGGACGGGTCCGAGAGCCCCAGCATTTT. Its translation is CASSEKGRVREPQHF.

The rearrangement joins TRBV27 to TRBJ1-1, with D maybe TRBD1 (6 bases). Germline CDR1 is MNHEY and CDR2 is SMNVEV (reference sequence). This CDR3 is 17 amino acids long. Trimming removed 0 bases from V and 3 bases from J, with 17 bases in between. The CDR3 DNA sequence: TGTGCCAGCAGTTTATCATCGGGGGGCGGGCTGGACACTGAAGCTTTCTTT. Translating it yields CASSLSSGGGLDTEAFF.

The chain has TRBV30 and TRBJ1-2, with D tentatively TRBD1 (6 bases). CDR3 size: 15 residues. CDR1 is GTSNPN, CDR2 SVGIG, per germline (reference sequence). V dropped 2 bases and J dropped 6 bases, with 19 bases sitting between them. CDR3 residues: CAWSPRTVLLNGYTF. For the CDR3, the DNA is TGTGCCTGGAGTCCCCGGACAGTCCTTCTTAATGGCTACACCTTC.

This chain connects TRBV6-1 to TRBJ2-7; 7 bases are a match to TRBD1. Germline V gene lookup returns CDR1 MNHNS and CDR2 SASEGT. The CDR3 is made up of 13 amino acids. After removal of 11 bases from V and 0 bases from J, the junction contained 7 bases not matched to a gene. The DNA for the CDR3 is TGTGCCTCCCAGACAGGGTACTCCTACGAGCAGTACTTC. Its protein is CASQTGYSYEQYF.